This passage covers 12 T cell receptor beta chains from one sample sequenced in a study of T cells in tuberculosis. The protocol was immunoSEQ multiplex PCR, while the TCRdb copy is restricted to in-frame clones and leaves out a portion. The data hold 35,000 to 45,000 clones, with roughly 94% observed a single time. Specimen: PBMCs. Every receptor here comes from a donor between 10 and 35 years old with latent tuberculosis or without tuberculosis infection. Some clones in this sample may be carry-over from other donors' samples.

The V call is TRBV28, the J call TRBJ1-2; 11 positions match TRBD1. This CDR3 spans 14 amino acids. Germline-derived CDR1 and CDR2 are MDHEN and SYDVKM. V gave up 4 bases and J gave up 8 bases; unmatched junction bases: 6. Here the CDR3 DNA reads TGTGCCAGCAGTTCCCCGGACAGGGGGCACGGCTACACCTTC. As protein: CASSSPDRGHGYTF.

The chain recombines TRBV5-4 with TRBJ2-5, with 8 bases fitting TRBD2. Trimming took 0 bases from V and 5 from J; bases not matched to a gene: 3. The CDR3 extends over 14 amino acids. CDR1 is SGHNT, CDR2 YYREEE, per germline (reference sequence). CDR3 nucleotide sequence: TGTGCCAGCAGCTTGGCGGGAGGGCTCGAGACCCAGTACTTC. Translated: CASSLAGGLETQYF.

This rearrangement joins TRBV28 to TRBJ1-2; weak D call: TRBD1 (6 bases). The CDR3 totals 14 residues. The V and J ends lost 6 bases and 4 bases respectively, with 15 bases between them. Per the germline V gene, CDR1 is MDHEN and CDR2 is SYDVKM. The CDR3 spells CASSLTGTSYGYTF. The CDR3, as DNA: TGTGCCAGCAGCCTAACCGGGACAAGCTATGGCTACACCTTC.

V gene TRBV9 combines with J gene TRBJ2-7; 12 nucleotides agree with TRBD1. From germline, CDR1 is SGDLS and CDR2 YYNGEE. The CDR3 has 15 amino acids. With 3 bases clipped from V and 3 bases from J, the junction kept 4 bases outside the gene matches. The DNA for the CDR3 is TGTGCCAGCAGCGAGGGGACAGGGGGCGTCTACGAGCAGTACTTC. Residues: CASSEGTGGVYEQYF. The full variable domain, completed using reference TRBV9 and TRBJ2-7, is DSGVTQTPKHLITATGQRVTLRCSPRSGDLSVYWYQQSLDQGLQFLIQYYNGEERAKGNILERFSAQQFPDLHSELNLSSLELGDSALYFCASSEGTGGVYEQYFGPGTRLTVT.

The CDR3 protein is CASSQGNGYTF. CDR3 DNA sequence: TGTGCCAGCAGCCAGGGGAACGGCTACACCTTC. This chain joins TRBV28 and TRBJ1-2, with D tentatively TRBD1 (6 bases). Germline CDR1 MDHEN, CDR2 SYDVKM. The CDR3 runs to 11 residues. The V and J ends lost 6 bases and 8 bases respectively, with 10 bases between them.

The chain links TRBV27 to TRBJ1-5, with D perhaps matching TRBD1 (5 bases). The CDR3 consists of 16 residues. Per germline, CDR1 MNHEY and CDR2 SMNVEV (reference sequence). V lost 6 bases to trimming and J lost 7 bases, with 22 bases between them. The CDR3 loop is CASSSSWGELNQPQHF. DNA for the CDR3: TGTGCCAGCAGCTCCTCGTGGGGGGAGTTAAACCAGCCCCAGCATTTT.

The gene calls are TRBV7-9 and TRBJ1-4; D may be TRBD1 (5 bases). The ends were cut back, 1 base at V and 8 bases at J, with 8 bases in the middle. This CDR3 has 13 amino acids. In germline, CDR1 is SEHNR, CDR2 FQNEAQ (reference sequence). The CDR3 coding sequence is TGTGCCAGCAGCTTAGGAAAGGGGGAAAAACTGTTTTTT. Protein sequence: CASSLGKGEKLFF.

This clone has a single count. The chain combines TRBV7-2 with TRBJ2-7; D might be TRBD1 (6 bases). CDR3 size: 16 residues. V lost 3 bases and J lost 2, with 17 bases in between. The germline V gene encodes CDR1 SGHTA and CDR2 FQGNSA. Here the CDR3 DNA reads TGTGCCAGCAGCTTGTCCCAGGGGCGGTCCCCCTACGAGCAGTACTTC. Amino acid sequence: CASSLSQGRSPYEQYF.

This chain joins TRBV2 and TRBJ2-2, with a possible D match to TRBD2 (5 bases). Germline values: CDR1 SNHLY, CDR2 FYNNEI. Trimming stripped 4 bases from V and 6 bases from J, with 12 bases between. The CDR3 covers 14 residues. DNA for the CDR3: TGTGCCAGCAGTGGGCTAGCTGAGGCCGGGGAGCTGTTTTTT. It translates to CASSGLAEAGELFF.

The chain is built from TRBV11-3 and TRBJ2-1, with 7 nucleotides matching TRBD2. CDR3 length equals 15 residues. V trimming: 3 bases; J trimming: 7 bases; junction bases outside the gene matches: 9. Germline CDR1 reads SGHNT; CDR2 reads YENEEA. In DNA, the CDR3 is TGTGCCAGCAGCTTTCGCGGGAGCGGGGAGAATGAGCAGTTCTTC. Translating it yields CASSFRGSGENEQFF.

The chain carries TRBV5-1 and TRBJ2-7, with D unclear. V lost 1 base, J lost 0 bases, and 5 bases lay in between. This CDR3 has 13 amino acids. CDR1 SGHRS and CDR2 YFSETQ come from the germline V gene. In DNA form, the CDR3 reads TGCGCCAGCAGCTTGCCTAGCTCCTACGAGCAGTACTTC. As protein: CASSLPSSYEQYF.

V and J are TRBV4-1 and TRBJ2-4; a possible D gene is TRBD1 (5 bases). Germline CDR1 is MGHRA and CDR2 is YSYEKL. Trimming took off 0 bases at V and 8 bases at J, with 17 bases between the two ends. This CDR3 has 16 amino acids. Here the CDR3 DNA reads TGCGCCAGCAGCCAAGATAAATCTGGGGCGCAGGACATTCAGTACTTC. Protein sequence: CASSQDKSGAQDIQYF.